This TCR beta chain emerged from a study of regulatory T cells in long-lasting Graves disease (dated by TCRdb to about 2021). For context, the study as a whole: To count as having persistent Graves' disease, a patient had to have received antithyroid drug treatment for over 5 years with TSH receptor autoantibodies remaining persistently positive. Persistent Graves' disease patients in the clinical cohort had taken antithyroid drugs for about 10.3 years on average. Patients with persistent Graves' disease were compared with patients with newly diagnosed Graves' disease using TCR sequencing and RNA sequencing of peripheral blood. The study took place in China and was registered as a clinical trial. TCR sequencing covered some 13 persistent and 20 newly diagnosed Graves' disease patients, some 35 samples in total. General findings and caveats noted by the study authors: Compared with newly diagnosed patients, persistent Graves' disease patients had lower TCR Shannon entropy and fewer highly expanded clones, which suggests clonal expansion. More public clonotypes were shared among persistent patients (approximately 3,000) than among newly diagnosed patients (roughly 1,000). The authors noted that the small sample size was a limitation that may lower accuracy. Persistent disease showed preferential use of TRBV28, TRBJ1-2 and TRBJ2-5, whereas newly diagnosed disease favored TRBV20-1 and TRBJ2-1. Sequencing and analysis were restricted to the TCR beta chain. The study examined only peripheral blood because the primary lesion, thyroid tissue, could not be accessed.

Taken with the paper, the label for time point translates to: persistent/refractory GD, antithyroid drugs over 5 years with positive TRAb. For both TCR sequencing and RNA sequencing, RNA was extracted from PBMCs in TRIzol. Graves' disease was diagnosed according to American Thyroid Association guidelines. Recruitment of patients was carried out at an endocrinology department in Xi'an, China. Each patient gave 7.5 to 10 milliliters of peripheral blood, collected in an EDTA anticoagulant tube. Ficoll Paque Plus density gradient separation was used to isolate PBMCs, and no additional T cell sorting was done. An Agilent 2100 Bioanalyzer and agarose gel were used to check RNA quality, and a NanoDrop 2000 was used to measure RNA concentration. The library was built by means of multiplex PCR. The reads were generated on an Illumina HiSeq 4000. CDR3 regions were amplified by Arm-PCR with iRepertoire HTBI primers to construct TCR beta libraries. Before sequencing, the PCR products underwent gel purification. The published analysis was carried out like this. A total of around 66 TRBV and 14 TRBJ segments were identified across samples and were used for gene usage analysis of CDR3 amino acid clonotypes. COPE and FqMerger were used to merge the filtered high-quality paired reads into contigs. BLAST was used to align contigs to IMGT TRBV, TRBD and TRBJ reference genes, with CDR3 defined following IMGT. Highly expanded clones were defined as clonotypes with a frequency above 0.1%. Shannon entropy served as the measure of repertoire diversity, while the Gini coefficient captured V-J evenness. Public clonotypes were defined as clonotypes shared by more than one individual. The public reads were reprocessed in TCRdb via fastp at Q25 and MiXCR, keeping in-frame beta chains. Every entry covers one CDR3 protein and lists the most common genes and DNA from its rows. In this record, the V and J calls reflect TCRdb's handling and not the investigators' own analysis. The sample table shows 400,000 or so distinct CDR3 sequences, and less than 25% are seen once. The biggest ten clones account for about a quarter of the sample.

CDR3 length: 18 amino acids, cysteine to phenylalanine. Only the CDR3 portion is preserved as DNA: 54 bases, with reading frame beginning at the first base. Relative to germline, V is 1 base shorter and J is 0 bases shorter, with 16 bases between their ends. The CDR1 and CDR2 encoded by the germline V gene are SGHRS and YFSETQ. A note on this clonotype: This clone's antigen is unknown. Base qualities are not recorded, but no much larger clone differs from it by a single base.

The chain couples TRBV5-1 to TRBJ2-2; the D gene cannot be resolved beyond TRBD1 or TRBD2, each matching 5 bases. This clonotype was sampled from a female donor with Graves disease. The sequencing used peripheral blood mononuclear cells (PBMCs), collected when the disease was refractory, from a patient treated with antithyroid drugs. The CDR3 region has the sequence CASSLLPGRWTNTGELFF. The sequence in DNA is TGCGCCAGCAGCTTGCTACCGGGACGCTGGACGAACACCGGGGAGCTGTTTTTT.